These T cell receptor beta chains were read from a single sample in a study of spatial heterogeneity in lung cancer. TCRdb re-called the 5' RACE reads through MiXCR, storing one row per CDR3 protein. The sample has approximately 94,000 distinct CDR3 sequences; 3.5% to 5% are singletons. Sequenced material: lung tumor tissue, taken at surgery. Receptors were obtained from a male donor with early-stage non-small cell lung cancer. Both conserved end residues are part of each CDR3. The D gene is left open where the match is weak. Expanded clones get a size class; other rows say once, few or many, or leave the size out.

abundance	d_gene	v_gene	j_gene	CDR3nt	CDR3aa
many	NA	TRBV2	TRBJ1-1	TGTGCCAGCAGTGCCTCATCCGGTCCAGAGAACACTGAAGCTTTCTTT	CASSASSGPENTEAFF
many	NA	TRBV5-1	TRBJ2-2	TGCGCCAGCAGCTTGGGGACCGGCACCGGGGAGCTGTTTTTT	CASSLGTGTGELFF
NA	TRBD2	TRBV28	TRBJ2-1	TGTGCCAGCAGGCTTAGCGGGGAAAATGAGCAGTTCTTC	CASRLSGENEQFF
many	NA	TRBV29-1	TRBJ2-1	TGCAGCGTGTCAGTGCGGAGAAGCTCCTACAATGAGCAGTTCTTC	CSVSVRRSSYNEQFF
many	TRBD1	TRBV7-9	TRBJ1-1	TGTGCCAGCAGCTCCTTTAGGGGGCCGCTCACTGAAGCTTTCTTT	CASSSFRGPLTEAFF
many	NA	TRBV18	TRBJ1-6	TGTGCCAGCTCACCTTCTAACTCCTATAATTCACCCCTCCACTTT	CASSPSNSYNSPLHF
many	NA	TRBV20-1	TRBJ2-3	TGCAGTGGAGCAGATACGCAGTATTTT	CSGADTQYF
NA	NA	TRBV30	TRBJ2-3	TGTGCCTGGCAGACAGGGGAGGGGCTAGCAACAGATACGCAGTATTTT	CAWQTGEGLATDTQYF
many	NA	TRBV20-1	TRBJ1-5	TGCAGTGCTAGACTCCCCCTTCAGTATCATAGCAATCAGCCCCAGCATTTT	CSARLPLQYHSNQPQHF
many	NA	TRBV28	TRBJ2-7	TGTGCCAGCAGTTTACGAGCGGATAGCTCCTACGAGCAGTACTTC	CASSLRADSSYEQYF
many	NA	TRBV28	TRBJ2-5	TGTGCCAGCAGCTACCAAGAGACCCAGTACTTC	CASSYQETQYF
many	NA	TRBV28	TRBJ1-5	TGTGCCAGCAGTCCACCCAAGGGGCCCCAGCATTTT	CASSPPKGPQHF
many	TRBD2	TRBV5-6	TRBJ2-3	TGTGCCAGCAGCTCCATGGGGGAGCGGGAGAGTCTAGATACGCAGTATTTT	CASSSMGERESLDTQYF
NA	NA	TRBV25-1	TRBJ2-5	TGTGCCAGCAGTGAATCCCACAGAGAGACCCAGTACTTC	CASSESHRETQYF
few	NA	TRBV4-1	TRBJ2-7	TGCGCCAGCAGCCCCCGTCCGAGTTCCGAGCAGTACTTC	CASSPRPSSEQYF
many	NA	TRBV2	TRBJ2-5	TGTGCCAGCAGTCTTCTGCGTTCGGAGACCCAGTACTTC	CASSLLRSETQYF
many	NA	TRBV10-2	TRBJ1-5	TGCGCCAGCAGTACGACCGTATATCAGCCCCAGCATTTT	CASSTTVYQPQHF
many	NA	TRBV18	TRBJ2-4	TGTGCCAGCTCACCACCGGGGAAAATAGCCAAAAACATTCAGTACTTC	CASSPPGKIAKNIQYF
many	NA	TRBV19	TRBJ1-3	TGTGCCACGAACAGGGCGCCTGGAAACACCATATATTTT	CATNRAPGNTIYF
many	NA	TRBV28	TRBJ2-7	TGTGCCAGCGTGCCGGGTACCGAGGACTATCCCTACGAGCAGTACTTC	CASVPGTEDYPYEQYF
many	TRBD1	TRBV12-3/TRBV12-4	TRBJ1-1	TGTGCCAGCAGTCCCACAGGGGTTAGCACTGAAGCTTTCTTT	CASSPTGVSTEAFF
many	NA	TRBV20-1	TRBJ2-5	TGCAGTGCTACCCAAGCAGGGGAGGAGACCCAGTACTTC	CSATQAGEETQYF
many	NA	TRBV2	TRBJ2-1	TGTGCCAGCAAGGTGTCGAGGGAGTTGTCTGAGCAGTTCTTC	CASKVSRELSEQFF
many	TRBD2	TRBV6-5	TRBJ2-7	TGTGCCAGCAGTTCCTTAGCGGGAGGGCCTTACGAGCAGTACTTC	CASSSLAGGPYEQYF
many	NA	TRBV4-1	TRBJ2-3	TGCGCCAGCAGCCAAGGACGGCGGATCACAGATACGCAGTATTTT	CASSQGRRITDTQYF
many	TRBD2	TRBV12-3/TRBV12-4	TRBJ2-5	TGTGCCAGCAGTTTAGGGACTAGCGAAGGTCCAGAGACCCAGTACTTC	CASSLGTSEGPETQYF
many	NA	TRBV6-6	TRBJ1-2	TGTGCCAGCAGTTACTCGACAGGAAATGGCTACACCTTC	CASSYSTGNGYTF
many	NA	TRBV2	TRBJ2-5	TGTGCCAGCAGGCTCAACCCGGGAAAAGAGACCCAGTACTTC	CASRLNPGKETQYF
many	NA	TRBV11-2	TRBJ1-4	TGTGCCAGCAGCTCTATTCGGACAGCCGGACTGTTTTTT	CASSSIRTAGLFF